This TCR beta chain appears in the sequencing data of a study of immune cell composition in non-small cell lung cancer. Study at large: Most cases were lung adenocarcinoma or squamous cell carcinoma.

Template was genomic DNA from frozen, unsorted single-cell suspensions. The germline gives CDR1 LNHDA, CDR2 SQIVND (reference sequence). The CDR3 extends over 13 amino acids. Trimming pared 6 bases from V and 3 bases from J, leaving 11 bases between. Some clones are missing from TCRdb's copy, which holds only in-frame ones; the method was immunoSEQ multiplex PCR. Among over 950 clones listed, 60% to 85% were seen once. Whole-study results and caveats: Top 10 clone scores and clonality were higher in squamous than adenocarcinoma. Clones >0.5% enriched in tumour were rarer in adenocarcinoma (roughly 35%) than squamous (about 80%).

As concerns this clone: Its matching antigen is unknown.

The chain has TRBV19 and TRBJ1-1, with D possibly TRBD1 on 6 matching bases. Sample: lung tumor tissue. The TCR sequence derives from a human donor with non-small cell lung cancer. The CDR3 DNA reads as TGTGCCAGTAGCCAGAGGACAGACACTGAAGCTTTCTTT. Translation gives CASSQRTDTEAFF.